This entry is about one T cell receptor (beta chain). This receptor's antigen is unknown. No quality values exist for individual bases; no much larger clone is one base distant. The cohort consisted of some 670 healthy bone marrow donors. All cohort members were sampled while nominally healthy, although unrecorded immune exposures were likely present. The donor was CMV seropositive and belonged to the group of 270 or so seropositive cohort members. Every donor gave a peripheral blood sample, and the peripheral blood mononuclear cells from that sample were used for TCR beta sequencing. The Qiagen DNeasy Blood Extraction Kit was used to extract genomic DNA from the blood cell samples. The library was prepared using the immunoSEQ multiplex PCR assay. The multiplex PCR relied on a mix of 60 forward primers for TCR Vbeta segments and 13 reverse primers for TCR Jbeta segments. The CDR3 region of rearranged TCR beta genes was amplified from genomic DNA with a multiplex PCR assay. The amplified TCR beta libraries were sequenced on the Illumina HiSeq System as 87-base-pair reads. The authors' analysis ran thus. A later analysis counted approximately 76 million unique TCR beta chains across the 666 repertoires, and 9.5 million to 11 million of these chains were shared by at least two donors. Raw reads were error-corrected and collapsed into unique sequences with a nearest-neighbor algorithm that merged closely related sequences to remove PCR and sequencing errors. Alignment of CDR3 sequences to IMGT reference sequences was used to assign V, D and J gene segments. Each retained sequence needed at least a six-nucleotide match to both a V gene segment and a J gene segment. A rearrangement counted as productive if the CDR3 had no stop codons and remained in frame with V and J, and every other rearrangement counted as non-productive. Following IMGT convention, CDR3 was defined as the stretch from the second conserved V-encoded cysteine up to the conserved J-encoded phenylalanine. The earlier analysis of approximately 590 of the donors excluded any sequence lacking an unambiguous match to a single V gene segment. An earlier analysis of almost 600 of the donors classified V segments as functional when productive rearrangements were above 56.7% and as segregating when the standard deviation between donors was above 5%. A statistical classification framework was built to diagnose cytomegalovirus status from the catalog of TCR beta chain sequences. V and J gene assignment, in a later analysis, came from comparing TCR nucleotide sequences with IMGT/GENE-DB human TR gene sequences. A later analysis assigned CDR3 sequences and most-parsimonious VDJ recombination scenarios with the TCRdist pipeline. In a later analysis, each TCR beta chain was defined by its CDR3 amino acid sequence together with its V-gene family, and reads lacking a unique V-gene family were excluded. A later analysis removed several hundred highly shared, low-generation-probability nucleotide sequences to deal with suspected cross-contamination and a sequencing artifact. A later analysis calculated a clonal expansion index for each public chain from normalized within-repertoire ranks of inferred template counts. A later analysis computed generation probabilities with a VDJ recombination model fitted to out-of-frame rearrangements, and checked the results against IGoR. Hypergeometric tests were used in a later analysis to score TCR-TCR, TCR-HLA and TCR-CMV co-occurrence, with a repertoire-size bias correction applied to the TCR pairs. A later analysis estimated false discovery rates by permuting HLA or CMV assignments 20 times. In a later analysis, co-occurring TCRs were grouped using DBSCAN, with TCRdist sequence similarity added in when clustering inside HLA-allele-positive subsets. Repertoires with fewer than 30,000 or more than 120,000 public chains were left out of co-occurrence clustering, as were five repertoires with anomalous nucleotide sharing. Held by TCRdb, this immuneACCESS table contains in-frame sequences only and omits some clones. Under half of the omission traces to an unresolved V gene where checked; the cause of the rest is unknown. Clone size and the V and J calls come from that table; the DNA yielded D and trimming. For this sample the table gives some 90,000 clones, of which about 86% were detected only once. The ten largest clones take up around 4.2% of the sample.

V ends up 6 bases short and J 0 bases short, with an unmatched junction base count of 5. From a lookup of the germline V gene, CDR1 and CDR2 are SQVTM and ANQGSEA. Including the terminal cysteine and phenylalanine, the CDR3 comprises 13 residues. The read is trimmed to its CDR3 DNA, 39 bases read in frame from base 1. This sample was included in a study of cytomegalovirus exposure and HLA in healthy donors (dated by TCRdb to the late 2010s). Regarding the complete study: An earlier analysis of approximately 550 of the donors reported 250 to 300 Gb of sequence data and approximately 110 million unique TCR beta sequences from roughly 200 million T cells. The T cell repertoires of several hundred subjects were profiled by immunosequencing and related to cytomegalovirus serostatus. A later genetic analysis used genome-wide SNP genotypes for about 65% of the 666 donors, treating that subset as a discovery cohort. All discovery cohort repertoires had been generated using a single sequencing platform. Along with the roughly 670-subject first cohort, a separate validation cohort of 120 different subjects was used. On average, around 200,000 unique TCR beta nucleotide sequences were sequenced per donor among several hundred genotyped donors of the cohort, with 15% to 20% of those sequences being non-productive. High-throughput TCR immunosequencing, statistical association of individual TCRs with disease status, and machine learning were combined to predict cytomegalovirus infection status. Of the approximately 400 genotyped donors, 81% were placed in the genetic ancestry cluster associated with self-reported Caucasian donors. A handful of DR-DQ haplotypes were handled as single units for association and clustering because linkage in the cohort was strong. The number of donors typed differed by locus, with 629-630 for A, B, C, DRB1 and DQB1, roughly 520 for DQA1, 600 to 610 for DPA1, and about 450 for DPB1. Alongside the repertoire data, information on donor age, sex, ethnicity and CMV serostatus was compiled. A later analysis re-analyzed previously published TCR beta repertoires from roughly 690 donors and added high-resolution HLA genotyping to study TCR occurrence patterns. An early release that covered some 640 HLA-typed donors contained approximately 290 gigabases of sequencing data and about 93 million unique TCR sequences. An earlier analysis of 500 to 650 of the donors applied high-throughput TCR beta sequencing to assess whether each TCR beta V gene segment acted as functional or pseudogenic. Both class I and class II loci were covered by HLA typing, at four-digit resolution. The study aimed to test whether cataloging public T cell receptors could reveal signatures of past pathogen exposure. Rather than using new phenotypic data, the later analysis identified candidate immune exposures from TCR beta sequences and from how often those sequences occurred across donors. What the research found in general, with its limitations: According to a later analysis, parvovirus B19, influenza, CMV and Epstein-Barr virus appeared linked to several top co-occurrence clusters. Some IMGT-functional V segments, including TRBV6-2 and TRBV6-3, could not be told apart with the 87-base-pair reads, so those segments were excluded. According to a later analysis, TCR association rates differed among HLA loci, with DRB1 alleles showing the most associated TCRs and HLA-C alleles showing the fewest. In vitro tests confirmed that three of the cytomegalovirus-associated TCR beta chains recognize cytomegalovirus antigens. Linkage disequilibrium might explain the correlated functional status among segregating V segments, but an unknown experimental factor could not be ruled out. Compared with equally common non-associated chains, HLA-associated TCR beta chains in a later analysis were more clonally expanded and had lower generation probabilities. A further reported finding was that TCR beta sequences accurately predicted the HLA-A and HLA-B alleles for most subjects in the first cohort. In this cohort, only TCR beta chains were sequenced, and detectable features were limited by the absence of alpha or paired-chain data. Compared with the roughly 700-donor mean, donors in an Asian-associated ancestry cluster had fewer N-insertions in productive TCRs, according to a later genetic analysis. V-gene and J-gene trimming of TCR beta chains was associated with a missense DCLRE1C variant in a later genetic analysis, and the association was replicated in an independent cohort. Approximately 18 rarely observed V segments, including chromosome 9 orphons, were excluded from the earlier analysis of several hundred of the donors because counts were too low. A total of 150 to 200 TCR beta chains were listed by the study as associated with cytomegalovirus. A later analysis associated approximately 17,000 TCR beta sequences with specific HLA alleles at a false discovery rate of 0.05. The sequencing pipeline was judged likely to have produced a cluster of highly shared sequence variants as a technical artifact. In both the original and validation cohorts, the classifier was reported to diagnose cytomegalovirus status with high specificity and sensitivity. In an earlier analysis of approximately 590 of the donors, most TCR beta V segments appeared in productive rearrangements about 87% or about 30% of the time, broadly matching IMGT annotations. Across donors, most TCR sequences were observed very rarely, whereas some public TCRs were present in many individuals. Presence/absence analyses assumed roughly uniform sequencing depth across donors, an assumption that may not hold. According to the authors, the approach could potentially be generalized to other disease states and immunological phenotypes. Strong co-occurrence of HLA alleles, especially DR and DQ, made assigning TCR associations to individual alleles difficult. The only immune exposure information available for the cohort was CMV serostatus. Most CMV-associated TCR beta chains appeared to be HLA-restricted in a later analysis, and the HLA associations seemed to be driven largely by CMV exposure. HLA typing was unavailable for some donors at each locus, so association tests used only the typed subset.

The chain uses TRBV29-1 and TRBJ2-7; 7 central nucleotides agree with TRBD1. The sample taken for sequencing was PBMCs. The clonotype originates from a woman in her 70s in good health and CMV-seropositive. The DNA reads TGCAGCGTCGGACAGGAGAGCTCCTACGAGCAGTACTTC. This is translated as CSVGQESSYEQYF.